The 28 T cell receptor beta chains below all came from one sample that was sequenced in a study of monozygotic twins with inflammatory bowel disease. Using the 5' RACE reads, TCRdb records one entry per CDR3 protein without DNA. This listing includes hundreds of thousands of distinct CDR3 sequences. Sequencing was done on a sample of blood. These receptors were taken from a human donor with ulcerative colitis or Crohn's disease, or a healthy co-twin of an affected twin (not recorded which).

This CDR3 reads CSAKGQRLSHQPQHF. The chain combines TRBV20-1 with TRBJ1-5; the TRBD1 assignment by TCRdb is unverifiable without DNA. CDR3 length: 15 amino acids. Germline V gene sequence: CDR1 DFQATT, CDR2 SNEGSKA (reference sequence).

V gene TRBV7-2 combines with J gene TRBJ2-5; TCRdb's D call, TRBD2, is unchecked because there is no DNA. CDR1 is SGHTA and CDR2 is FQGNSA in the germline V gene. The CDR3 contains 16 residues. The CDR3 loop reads CASSSTSGSGRETQYF.

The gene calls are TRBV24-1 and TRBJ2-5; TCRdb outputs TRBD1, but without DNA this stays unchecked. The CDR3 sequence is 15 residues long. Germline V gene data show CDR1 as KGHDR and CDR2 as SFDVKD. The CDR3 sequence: CATSDPDPGWETQYF.

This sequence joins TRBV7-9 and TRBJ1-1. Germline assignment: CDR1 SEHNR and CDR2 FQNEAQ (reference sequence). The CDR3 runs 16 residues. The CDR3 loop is CASSFSVRMENSEAFF.

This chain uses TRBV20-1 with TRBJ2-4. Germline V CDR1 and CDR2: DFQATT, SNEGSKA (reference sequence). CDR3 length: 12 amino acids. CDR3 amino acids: CSAHWGKNIQYF.

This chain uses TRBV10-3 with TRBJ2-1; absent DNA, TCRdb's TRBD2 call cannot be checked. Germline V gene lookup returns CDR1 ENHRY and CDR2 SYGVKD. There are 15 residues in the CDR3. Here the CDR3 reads CAISDLVGASDEQFF.

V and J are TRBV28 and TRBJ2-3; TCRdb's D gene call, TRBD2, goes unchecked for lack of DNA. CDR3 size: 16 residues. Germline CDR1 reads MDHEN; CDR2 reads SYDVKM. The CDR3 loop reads CASSPPSGASTDTQYF.

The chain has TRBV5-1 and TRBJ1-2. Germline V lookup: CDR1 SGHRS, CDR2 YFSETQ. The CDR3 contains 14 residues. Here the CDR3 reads CASSLAVAELGYTF.

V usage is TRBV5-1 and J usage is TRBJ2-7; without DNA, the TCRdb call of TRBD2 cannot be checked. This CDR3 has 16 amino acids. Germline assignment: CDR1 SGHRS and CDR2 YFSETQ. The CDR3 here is CASSGGTVPLVSEQYF. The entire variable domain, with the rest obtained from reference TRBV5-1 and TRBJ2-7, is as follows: KAGVTQTPRYLIKTRGQQVTLSCSPISGHRSVSWYQQTPGQGLQFLFEYFSETQRNKGNFPGRFSGRQFSNSRSEMNVSTLELGDSALYLCASSGGTVPLVSEQYFGPGTRLTVT.

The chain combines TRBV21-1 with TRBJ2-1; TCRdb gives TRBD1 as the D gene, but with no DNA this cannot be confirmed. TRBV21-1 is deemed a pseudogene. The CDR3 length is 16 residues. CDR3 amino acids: CASSTIPGSWNNEQFF.

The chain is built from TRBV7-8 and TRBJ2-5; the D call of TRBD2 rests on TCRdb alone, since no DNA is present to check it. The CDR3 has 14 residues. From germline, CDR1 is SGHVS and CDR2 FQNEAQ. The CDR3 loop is CASSRRASFETQYF. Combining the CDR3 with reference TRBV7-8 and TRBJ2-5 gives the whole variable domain GAGVSQSPRYKVAKRGQDVALRCDPISGHVSLFWYQQALGQGPEFLTYFQNEAQLDKSGLPSDRFFAERPEGSVSTLKIQRTQQEDSAVYLCASSRRASFETQYFGPGTRLLVL.

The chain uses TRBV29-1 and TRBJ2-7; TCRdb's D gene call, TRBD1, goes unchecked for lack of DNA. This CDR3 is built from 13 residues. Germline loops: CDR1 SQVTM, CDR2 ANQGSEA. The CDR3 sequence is CSVEGQGTYEQYF.

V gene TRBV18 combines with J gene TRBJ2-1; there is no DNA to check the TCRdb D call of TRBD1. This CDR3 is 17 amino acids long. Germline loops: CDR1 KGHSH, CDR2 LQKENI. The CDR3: CASSPRPGQGWSNEQFF. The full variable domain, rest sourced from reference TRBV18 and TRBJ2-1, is NAGVMQNPRHLVRRRGQEARLRCSPMKGHSHVYWYRQLPEEGLKFMVYLQKENIIDESGMPKERFSAEFPKEGPSILRIQQVVRGDSAAYFCASSPRPGQGWSNEQFFGPGTRLTVL.

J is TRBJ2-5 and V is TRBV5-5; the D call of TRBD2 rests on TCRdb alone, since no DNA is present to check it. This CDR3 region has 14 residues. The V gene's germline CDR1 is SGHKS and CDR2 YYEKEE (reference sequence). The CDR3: CASSTGGTSETQYF.

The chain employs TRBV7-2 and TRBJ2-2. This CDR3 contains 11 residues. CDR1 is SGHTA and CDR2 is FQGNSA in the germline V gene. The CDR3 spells CASSLAGELFF.

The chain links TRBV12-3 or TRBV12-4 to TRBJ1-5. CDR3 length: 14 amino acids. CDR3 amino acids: CASSFSGRNQPQHF.

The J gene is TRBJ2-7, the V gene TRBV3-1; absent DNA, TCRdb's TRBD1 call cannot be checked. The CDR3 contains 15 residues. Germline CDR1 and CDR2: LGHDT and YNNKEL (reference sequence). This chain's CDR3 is CASGTSGTARGEQYF.

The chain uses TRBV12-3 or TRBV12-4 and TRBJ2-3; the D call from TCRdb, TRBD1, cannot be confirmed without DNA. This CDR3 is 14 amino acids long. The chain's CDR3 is CASNRGGTTDTQYF.

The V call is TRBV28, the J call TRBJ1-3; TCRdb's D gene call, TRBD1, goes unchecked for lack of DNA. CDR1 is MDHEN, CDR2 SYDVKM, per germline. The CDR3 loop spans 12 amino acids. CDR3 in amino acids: CASRGDGNTIYF.

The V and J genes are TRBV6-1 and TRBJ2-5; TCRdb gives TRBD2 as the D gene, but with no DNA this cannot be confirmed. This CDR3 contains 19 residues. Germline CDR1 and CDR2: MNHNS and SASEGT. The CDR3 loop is CASSRSGGGSGGKQETQYF.

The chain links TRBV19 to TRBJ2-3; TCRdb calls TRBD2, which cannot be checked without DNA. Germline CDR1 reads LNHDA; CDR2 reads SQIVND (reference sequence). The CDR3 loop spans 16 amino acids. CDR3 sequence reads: CASRTSGMSGTDTQYF.

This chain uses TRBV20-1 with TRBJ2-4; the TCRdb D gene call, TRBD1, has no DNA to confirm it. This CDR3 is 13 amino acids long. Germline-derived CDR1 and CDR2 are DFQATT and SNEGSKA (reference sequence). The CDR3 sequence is CSPVGVPKNIQYF.

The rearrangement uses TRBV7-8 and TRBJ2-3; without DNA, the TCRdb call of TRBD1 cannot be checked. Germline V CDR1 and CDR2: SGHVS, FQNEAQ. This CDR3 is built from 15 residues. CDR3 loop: CASSYGQVLTDTQYF. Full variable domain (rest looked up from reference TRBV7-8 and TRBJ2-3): GAGVSQSPRYKVAKRGQDVALRCDPISGHVSLFWYQQALGQGPEFLTYFQNEAQLDKSGLPSDRFFAERPEGSVSTLKIQRTQQEDSAVYLCASSYGQVLTDTQYFGPGTRLTVL.

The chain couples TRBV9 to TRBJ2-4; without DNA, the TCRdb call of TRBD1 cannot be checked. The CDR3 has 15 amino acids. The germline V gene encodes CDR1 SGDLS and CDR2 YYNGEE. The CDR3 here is CASSEQGWAKNIQYF.

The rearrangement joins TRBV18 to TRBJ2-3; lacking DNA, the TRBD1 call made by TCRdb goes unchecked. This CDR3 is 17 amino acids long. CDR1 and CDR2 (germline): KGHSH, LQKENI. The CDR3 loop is CASSPYNREAIPDTQYF.

The CDR3 spells CSASGANVLTF. The chain uses TRBV20-1 and TRBJ2-6. Germline V lookup: CDR1 DFQATT, CDR2 SNEGSKA (reference sequence). This CDR3 has 11 residues.

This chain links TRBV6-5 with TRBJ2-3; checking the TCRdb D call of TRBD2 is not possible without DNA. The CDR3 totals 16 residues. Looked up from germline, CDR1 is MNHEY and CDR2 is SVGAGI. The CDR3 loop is CASSYRSEIRADTQYF.

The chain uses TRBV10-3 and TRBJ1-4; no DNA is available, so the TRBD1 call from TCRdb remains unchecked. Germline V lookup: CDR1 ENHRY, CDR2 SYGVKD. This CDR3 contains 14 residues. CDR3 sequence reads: CAISVGSGSEKLFF.